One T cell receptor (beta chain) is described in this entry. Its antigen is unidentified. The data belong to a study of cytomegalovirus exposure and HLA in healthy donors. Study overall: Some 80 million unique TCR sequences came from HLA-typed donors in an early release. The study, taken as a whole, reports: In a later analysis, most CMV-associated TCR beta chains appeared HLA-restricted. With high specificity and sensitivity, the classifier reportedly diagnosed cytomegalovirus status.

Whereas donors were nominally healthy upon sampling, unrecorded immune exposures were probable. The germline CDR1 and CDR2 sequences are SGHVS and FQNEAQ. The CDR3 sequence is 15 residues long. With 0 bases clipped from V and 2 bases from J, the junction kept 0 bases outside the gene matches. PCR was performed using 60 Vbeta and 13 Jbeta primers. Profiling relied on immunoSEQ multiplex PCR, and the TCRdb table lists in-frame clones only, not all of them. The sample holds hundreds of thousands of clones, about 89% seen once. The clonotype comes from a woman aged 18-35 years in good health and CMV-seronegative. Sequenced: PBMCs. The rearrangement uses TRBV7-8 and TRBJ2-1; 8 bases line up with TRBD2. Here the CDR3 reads CASSLAAGAYNEQFF. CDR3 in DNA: TGTGCCAGCAGCTTAGCAGCGGGGGCCTACAATGAGCAGTTCTTC.